These 30 T cell receptor beta chains were all obtained from the same sample, sequenced in a study of shared clonotypes between healthy human individuals. Sequencing used immunoSEQ multiplex PCR; TCRdb keeps in-frame clones, though not all of them. The top ten clones hold roughly 0.36% of a sample with 2.3 million or so clones, approximately 93% of them seen once. The material sequenced was naive CD4+ T cells from PBMCs. Described subset: CD45RA+ positively selected. The receptors here all came from a man aged 18 to 30 in good health. Some clones in this sample may be carry-over from other donors' samples.

Worth noting for this clone: Other DNA variants within this sample encode the same CDR3. The chain couples TRBV5-1 to TRBJ2-6; D call uncertain. CDR3 size: 15 residues. The germline CDR1 and CDR2 sequences are SGHRS and YFSETQ. V shed 0 bases and J shed 1 base, with 5 bases lying between them. DNA of the CDR3: TGCGCCAGCAGCTTGGTCGAGTCTGGGGCCAACGTCCTGACTTTC. Translating gives CASSLVESGANVLTF.

This clone was counted a few times. The same CDR3 can be traced to other DNA sequences in this sample. In nucleotides, the CDR3 is TGCAGCGTTGAAGGCCGGATGAACACTGAAGCTTTCTTT. Protein product: CSVEGRMNTEAFF. The chain employs TRBV29-1 and TRBJ1-1; unclear D gene. The germline CDR1 and CDR2 sequences are SQVTM and ANQGSEA. Deletions cut 1 base from V and 0 bases from J, with 6 bases between. The CDR3 is 13 residues long.

This rearrangement joins TRBV23-1 to TRBJ1-3; D is unclear. TRBV23-1 is labeled an ORF, and its function is uncertain. V was shortened by 4 bases and J by 1 base, with 2 bases between the two germline ends. The CDR3 is made up of 12 amino acids. Here the CDR3 reads CASSLSGNTIYF. The CDR3 region has the DNA TGCGCCAGCAGTCTATCTGGAAACACCATATATTTT.

The chain joins TRBV7-2 to TRBJ1-5; D call uncertain. CDR1 and CDR2 from the germline V gene are SGHTA and FQGNSA. V was trimmed by 5 bases and J by 5 bases, leaving 16 bases between them. The length of the CDR3 is 15 residues. CDR3 region: CASSLRMGSDQPQHF. The CDR3 coding sequence is TGTGCCAGCAGCCTTAGGATGGGTTCCGATCAGCCCCAGCATTTT.

This chain joins TRBV28 and TRBJ2-3, with a weak D call TRBD1 (6 bases). The ends were cut back, 3 bases at V and 2 bases at J, with 21 bases in the middle. The CDR3 has 18 amino acids. CDR1 is MDHEN and CDR2 is SYDVKM in the germline V gene. The CDR3 protein is CASSLTSQGLASTDTQYF. CDR3 bases: TGTGCCAGCAGTTTGACCTCACAGGGTTTGGCCTCCACAGATACGCAGTATTTT.

DNA of the CDR3: TGTGCCAGCAGGGGACGCGGGGCGGGAGATCCTGAGCAGTTCTTC. Protein: CASRGRGAGDPEQFF. The rearrangement links TRBV6-1 to TRBJ2-1; 7 bases align to TRBD2. Trimming removed 6 bases from V and 9 bases from J; junction bases left unmatched: 14. CDR1 is MNHNS, CDR2 SASEGT, per germline. CDR3 size: 15 residues.

The chain couples TRBV28 to TRBJ1-1; D uncertain. The ends were cut back, 1 base at V and 12 bases at J, with 12 bases in the middle. The CDR3 loop spans 12 amino acids. Germline assignment: CDR1 MDHEN and CDR2 SYDVKM. CDR3 nucleotides: TGTGCCAGCAGTTTATCGGGAAGGGAGACTTTCTTT. Protein sequence: CASSLSGRETFF. The full variable domain, with the rest looked up from reference TRBV28 and TRBJ1-1, is DVKVTQSSRYLVKRTGEKVFLECVQDMDHENMFWYRQDPGLGLRLIYFSYDVKMKEKGDIPEGYSVSREKKERFSLILESASTNQTSMYLCASSLSGRETFFGQGTRLTVV.

The chain couples TRBV25-1 to TRBJ2-3; 7 nucleotides align to TRBD2. Losses at the gene ends were 6 bases for V and 9 bases for J; bases not matched to a gene: 18. Per germline, CDR1 MGHDK and CDR2 SYGVNS. The CDR3 extends over 16 amino acids. CDR3 bases: TGTGCCAGCAGCCCGGGAGGACTTATTGTCACTAGAACGCAGTATTTT. It translates to CASSPGGLIVTRTQYF.

This chain links TRBV14 with TRBJ2-5, with D perhaps matching TRBD1 (7 bases). With 4 bases removed from V and 2 bases from J, the gap between germline ends came to 20 bases. The CDR3 extends over 17 amino acids. Germline V gene sequence: CDR1 SGHDN, CDR2 FVKESK. The CDR3 DNA is TGTGCCAGCAGCCGTGGGCTGCGGGACAGACATCAAGAGACCCAGTACTTC. Translation gives CASSRGLRDRHQETQYF.

V is TRBV25-1 and J is TRBJ2-1; D may be TRBD2 (5 bases). CDR3 size: 14 residues. The germline V and J ends were trimmed by 11 bases and 4 bases, with 18 bases remaining between them. Germline loops: CDR1 MGHDK, CDR2 SYGVNS. The CDR3 DNA follows: TGTGCCTCAGAGGAGGCGGGTGTATACAATGAGCAGTTCTTC. Translating it yields CASEEAGVYNEQFF.

This clone was counted once. The chain has TRBV28 and TRBJ2-2, with D possibly TRBD2 on 6 matching bases. CDR3 length: 17 amino acids. V dropped 6 bases and J dropped 6 bases, with 23 bases sitting between them. Germline loops: CDR1 MDHEN, CDR2 SYDVKM. CDR3 loop: CASSPPYGGSMAGELFF. DNA of the CDR3: TGTGCCAGCAGCCCGCCTTACGGGGGATCGATGGCCGGGGAGCTGTTTTTT.

The CDR3 loop reads CAIRSLAGVNEQFF. Here the CDR3 DNA reads TGTGCCATCAGGTCCCTAGCGGGAGTGAATGAGCAGTTCTTC. The chain joins TRBV10-3 to TRBJ2-1, with 10 bases identical to TRBD2. Germline CDR1 ENHRY, CDR2 SYGVKD. The CDR3 has 14 amino acids. V lost 6 bases, J lost 7 bases, and 6 bases stayed unmatched.

Regarding this clone: The sample has other DNA sequences that encode this CDR3 too. The chain employs TRBV15 and TRBJ1-5; D gene uncertain. The germline V and J ends were trimmed by 0 bases and 2 bases, with 8 bases remaining between them. The CDR3 consists of 15 residues. Looked up from germline, CDR1 is LNHNV and CDR2 is YYDKDF (reference sequence). The CDR3 reads CATSRDPAGNQPQHF. The CDR3 DNA sequence: TGTGCCACCAGCAGAGACCCAGCGGGCAATCAGCCCCAGCATTTT.

The chain couples TRBV9 to TRBJ2-1; D remains unclear. V shed 3 bases and J shed 4 bases, with 17 bases lying between them. The V gene's germline CDR1 is SGDLS and CDR2 YYNGEE. This CDR3 is built from 16 residues. CDR3 region: CASSGERTLGYNEQFF. Here the CDR3 DNA reads TGTGCCAGCAGCGGCGAAAGGACCTTGGGGTACAATGAGCAGTTCTTC.

CDR3 bases: TGTGCCAGCAGTTCTACGGCCGGGACAGCGTCCTACGAGCAGTACTTC. Its protein product is CASSSTAGTASYEQYF. The J gene is TRBJ2-7, the V gene TRBV28; 7 bases are shared with TRBD1. Germline V lookup: CDR1 MDHEN, CDR2 SYDVKM. Losses at the gene ends were 4 bases for V and 1 base for J; bases not matched to a gene: 10. This CDR3 is built from 16 residues.

The chain is built from TRBV30 and TRBJ2-5; D perhaps matches TRBD1 (6 bases). V was pared by 5 bases and J by 5 bases, with 15 bases between. The CDR3 is 13 amino acids. Germline loops: CDR1 GTSNPN, CDR2 SVGIG (reference sequence). The CDR3 region has the DNA TGTGCCTGGGGATTACAGGGTCCCGAGACCCAGTACTTC. Amino acid sequence: CAWGLQGPETQYF.

The chain has TRBV18 and TRBJ2-7; 7 nucleotides agree with TRBD2. Germline V CDR1 and CDR2: KGHSH, LQKENI. V was clipped by 2 bases and J by 2 bases; unmatched bases: 6. The CDR3 covers 15 residues. The CDR3 bases are TGTGCCAGCTCACCAGGGGGGGTGAGGACCTACGAGCAGTACTTC. Protein: CASSPGGVRTYEQYF.

V is TRBV5-5 and J is TRBJ2-7; maybe TRBD1 (5 bases). This CDR3 has 14 amino acids. V was shortened by 4 bases and J by 2 bases, with 13 bases between the two germline ends. Germline CDR1 SGHKS, CDR2 YYEKEE (reference sequence). The CDR3 region has the DNA TGTGCCAGCAGCAGGGGAACAGTGACCTACGAGCAGTACTTC. Translated: CASSRGTVTYEQYF.

This chain uses TRBV7-8 with TRBJ1-5; 8 bases fit TRBD1. The CDR3 loop spans 16 amino acids. With V trimmed by 5 bases and J by 5 bases, 11 bases remained unmatched. Germline V gives CDR1 SGHVS, CDR2 FQNEAQ. CDR3 nucleotides: TGTGCCAGCAGCGAAGGGGACAGGTCTTCGGATCAGCCCCAGCATTTT. Translated, it gives CASSEGDRSSDQPQHF. Full variable domain (outside the CDR3, taken from reference TRBV7-8 and TRBJ1-5): GAGVSQSPRYKVAKRGQDVALRCDPISGHVSLFWYQQALGQGPEFLTYFQNEAQLDKSGLPSDRFFAERPEGSVSTLKIQRTQQEDSAVYLCASSEGDRSSDQPQHFGDGTRLSIL.

The V call is TRBV18, the J call TRBJ1-1; D remains ambiguous. This CDR3 is 13 amino acids long. With 5 bases removed from V and 1 base from J, the gap between germline ends came to 8 bases. Germline values: CDR1 KGHSH, CDR2 LQKENI. CDR3 amino acids: CASSADGNTEAFF. The CDR3 nucleotides are TGTGCCAGCTCAGCAGACGGGAACACTGAAGCTTTCTTT.

This clone was counted once. This chain joins TRBV19 and TRBJ2-5, with D tentatively TRBD1 or TRBD2 (5 bases each). The CDR3 has 14 amino acids. Looked up from germline, CDR1 is LNHDA and CDR2 is SQIVND (reference sequence). V dropped 9 bases and J dropped 2 bases, with 16 bases sitting between them. The CDR3 sequence is CASRPPGLQETQYF. The CDR3 DNA reads as TGTGCCAGCCGCCCCCCGGGGCTGCAAGAGACCCAGTACTTC.

The J gene is TRBJ2-1, the V gene TRBV5-1, with TRBD2 matching 13 bases. The junction had 3 bases not matched to a gene; V was cut back by 7 bases and J by 5 bases. This CDR3 has 14 residues. Germline CDR1 SGHRS, CDR2 YFSETQ. The CDR3 bases are TGCGCCAGCGGGACTAGCGGGGCTGACAATGAGCAGTTCTTC. Amino acids: CASGTSGADNEQFF.

This clone has just one count. This chain connects TRBV27 to TRBJ2-5; D is unresolved. Germline V CDR1 and CDR2: MNHEY, SMNVEV (reference sequence). The V end lost 0 bases, the J end lost 1 base, and 12 bases lay between the germline ends. This CDR3 is 16 amino acids long. The CDR3 sequence: CASSLSARSSQETQYF. The CDR3 coding sequence is TGTGCCAGCAGTTTATCGGCCCGGAGCAGCCAAGAGACCCAGTACTTC.

The rearrangement joins TRBV7-3 to TRBJ2-4; TRBD1 agrees at 8 bases. J gave up 6 bases and V 5 bases, and 9 bases lay outside the gene matches. Germline V CDR1 and CDR2: SGHTA, FQGTGA. The CDR3 runs to 15 residues. The CDR3 DNA reads TGTGCCAGCAGCCCAAGCGCCGGACAGGGAAACATTCAGTACTTC. Protein sequence: CASSPSAGQGNIQYF.

The chain links TRBV25-1 to TRBJ2-6, with D unresolved. Germline CDR1 and CDR2: MGHDK and SYGVNS. The ends were cut back, 3 bases at V and 0 bases at J, with 12 bases in the middle. The CDR3 length is 17 residues. The CDR3 DNA reads as TGTGCCAGCAGTGATTCTCTCACAGCCTCTGGGGCCAACGTCCTGACTTTC. Amino acid sequence: CASSDSLTASGANVLTF. The whole variable domain, filled in from reference TRBV25-1 and TRBJ2-6, reads EADIYQTPRYLVIGTGKKITLECSQTMGHDKMYWYQQDPGMELHLIHYSYGVNSTEKGDLSSESTVSRIRTEHFPLTLESARPSHTSQYLCASSDSLTASGANVLTFGAGSRLTVL.

CDR3 amino acids: CASSVMDRVNQPQHF. The CDR3 region has the DNA TGTGCCAGCAGTGTTATGGACAGGGTCAATCAGCCCCAGCATTTT. V is TRBV6-6 and J is TRBJ1-5; 8 bases are a match to TRBD1. The CDR3 contains 15 residues. V lost 5 bases to trimming and J lost 3 bases; unmatched junction nucleotides: 6. CDR1 MNHNY and CDR2 SVGAGI come from the germline V gene (reference sequence).

The chain couples TRBV10-1 to TRBJ2-7; 8 bases agree with TRBD2. The CDR3 is 14 amino acids. J gave up 4 bases and V 5 bases, and 7 bases lay outside the gene matches. Germline loops: CDR1 WNHNN, CDR2 SYGVQD (reference sequence). The CDR3 bases are TGCGCCAGCAGTACCGGGACTAGTCGTTACGAGCAGTACTTC. Its protein product is CASSTGTSRYEQYF.

The V call is TRBV15, the J call TRBJ1-2; 7 positions agree with TRBD1. The CDR3 contains 15 residues. The V gene's germline CDR1 is LNHNV and CDR2 YYDKDF (reference sequence). V dropped 3 bases and J dropped 5; count of bases not matched to a gene: 9. For the CDR3, the DNA is TGTGCCACCAGCAGCCGGGACAGCGACCTATATGGCTACACCTTC. This gives the protein CATSSRDSDLYGYTF.

V usage is TRBV19 and J usage is TRBJ1-3; TRBD1 aligns across 7 bases. The CDR3 extends over 14 amino acids. Unmatched junction bases numbered 4, after V lost 8 bases and J lost 0 bases. CDR1 and CDR2 from the germline V gene are LNHDA and SQIVND (reference sequence). The CDR3, as DNA: TGTGCCAGTCGTACAGGGGCCTCTGGAAACACCATATATTTT. It yields the protein CASRTGASGNTIYF. The full variable domain, rest sourced from reference TRBV19 and TRBJ1-3, is DGGITQSPKYLFRKEGQNVTLSCEQNLNHDAMYWYRQDPGQGLRLIYYSQIVNDFQKGDIAEGYSVSREKKESFPLTVTSAQKNPTAFYLCASRTGASGNTIYFGEGSWLTVV.

A word on this clone: Other DNA sequences of this sample code for an identical CDR3. The J gene is TRBJ1-3, the V gene TRBV5-1; 8 nucleotides align to TRBD1. Germline V gives CDR1 SGHRS, CDR2 YFSETQ. Germline trimming cut 0 bases from V and 4 bases from J; bases unmatched to any gene: 6. This CDR3 has 16 amino acids. DNA for the CDR3: TGCGCCAGCAGCTTGGCCGGACAGGGTCGAGGAAACACCATATATTTT. Residues: CASSLAGQGRGNTIYF. Drawing the rest from reference TRBV5-1 and TRBJ1-3, the complete variable domain is KAGVTQTPRYLIKTRGQQVTLSCSPISGHRSVSWYQQTPGQGLQFLFEYFSETQRNKGNFPGRFSGRQFSNSRSEMNVSTLELGDSALYLCASSLAGQGRGNTIYFGEGSWLTVV.